A single sample gave rise to the 16 T cell receptor beta chains below, sequenced in a study of blood T cells in healthy people across ages. Sample-barcoded 5' priming and a J-beta primer mix drove a second PCR of roughly 7 to 11 cycles. MiXCR, run by TCRdb on the 5' RACE reads, gives a single entry per CDR3 protein. The sample holds 650,000 to 800,000 distinct CDR3 sequences; about 42% are singletons and the top ten take 15% to 25%. Sequencing was carried out using blood. These receptors were collected from a man aged 55 to 69 in good health.

In its sample, this clonotype was seen a few times. The CDR3 nucleotides read TGTGCCAGCAGTTTATACGGGGAAACAGATACGCAGTATTTT. It yields the protein CASSLYGETDTQYF. The chain recombines TRBV12-3 or TRBV12-4 with TRBJ2-3; D perhaps matches TRBD2 (5 bases). This CDR3 has 14 residues. Deletions cut 2 bases from V and 3 bases from J, with 9 bases between.

V usage is TRBV29-1 and J usage is TRBJ2-5; 8 nucleotides match TRBD1. The CDR3 runs 13 residues. CDR1 and CDR2 from the germline V gene are SQVTM and ANQGSEA. J gave up 2 bases and V 6 bases, and 5 bases lay outside the gene matches. The CDR3 loop is CSVSGTGQETQYF. The CDR3 nucleotides are TGCAGCGTATCCGGGACAGGTCAAGAGACCCAGTACTTC.

The gene calls are TRBV7-9 and TRBJ1-1; no clear D gene. V was clipped by 1 base and J by 1 base, with 10 bases between them. From germline, CDR1 is SEHNR and CDR2 FQNEAQ (reference sequence). The CDR3 spans 15 residues. The CDR3 sequence is CASSLVPLGNTEAFF. CDR3 sequence (DNA): TGTGCCAGCAGCTTAGTCCCACTAGGGAACACTGAAGCTTTCTTT.

Turning to this clonotype: The junction and the germline gene differ at one end; a read error may be behind it. The chain links TRBV7-8 to TRBJ2-7; 7 positions agree with TRBD2. In germline, CDR1 is SGHVS, CDR2 FQNEAQ. The CDR3 has 17 residues. CDR3 sequence reads: CASSFGRGGRGSDEQYF. The DNA of the CDR3 is TGTGCCAGCAGCTTCGGGCGGGGCGGGAGAGGCTCCGACGAGCAGTACTTC. Full variable domain (outside the CDR3, taken from reference TRBV7-8 and TRBJ2-7): GAGVSQSPRYKVAKRGQDVALRCDPISGHVSLFWYQQALGQGPEFLTYFQNEAQLDKSGLPSDRFFAERPEGSVSTLKIQRTQQEDSAVYLCASSFGRGGRGSDEQYFGPGTRLTVT.

The rearrangement uses TRBV7-2 and TRBJ2-3, with 8 bases identical to TRBD1. Germline V gene lookup returns CDR1 SGHTA and CDR2 FQGNSA. This CDR3 region has 15 residues. The J segment lost 2 bases and the V segment lost 3 bases, leaving 4 bases of the junction unmatched. CDR3 protein: CASSFRTGITDTQYF. Written as DNA, the CDR3 is TGTGCCAGCAGCTTCAGGACAGGGATCACAGATACGCAGTATTTT.

This clonotype was picked up a small number of times. CDR3 loop: CASSLSLDPGANVLTF. The CDR3 bases are TGTGCCAGCAGCTTATCTTTGGATCCTGGGGCCAACGTCCTGACTTTC. The chain is built from TRBV7-3 and TRBJ2-6; D remains ambiguous. Germline V CDR1 and CDR2: SGHTA, FQGTGA. The CDR3 sequence is 16 residues long. With 2 bases removed from V and 2 bases from J, the gap between germline ends came to 10 bases.

This clonotype came up once. The chain's CDR3 is CASSFRRNEKLFF. CDR3 coding DNA: TGTGCCAGCAGTTTCCGGAGAAATGAAAAACTGTTTTTT. The genes are TRBV12-3 or TRBV12-4 and TRBJ1-4; D gene unclear. The ends were cut back, 3 bases at V and 5 bases at J, with 7 bases in the middle. The CDR3 spans 13 residues.

This clonotype was counted many times. The rearrangement links TRBV29-1 to TRBJ2-7; 7 nucleotides align to TRBD1. CDR3 length: 12 residues. Germline CDR1 reads SQVTM; CDR2 reads ANQGSEA. Trimming at V came to 6 bases and at J to 4 bases, leaving 6 bases not matched to a gene. The CDR3 DNA is TGCAGCGTCCGGGACAGCCTTTACGAGCAGTACTTC. Amino acids: CSVRDSLYEQYF.

This clonotype was seen a handful of times. The rearrangement links TRBV27 to TRBJ1-2; a possible D gene is TRBD1 (6 bases). CDR1 and CDR2 from the germline V gene are MNHEY and SMNVEV (reference sequence). This CDR3 has 13 residues. Trimming cost V 3 bases and J 4 bases, with 9 bases left between them. CDR3 in amino acids: CASSFTGAYGYTF. CDR3 nucleotides: TGTGCCAGCAGTTTTACGGGGGCCTATGGCTACACCTTC.

The chain carries TRBV25-1 and TRBJ1-1, with unresolved D. CDR1 MGHDK and CDR2 SYGVNS come from the germline V gene. The CDR3 extends over 16 amino acids. Between the trimmed V and J ends, which lost 5 bases and 0 bases, there was a span of 16 bases. CDR3 region: CASSTPWVLLNTEAFF. The CDR3 nucleotides are TGTGCCAGCAGTACACCATGGGTCCTTTTGAACACTGAAGCTTTCTTT. Full variable domain (missing parts from reference TRBV25-1 and TRBJ1-1): EADIYQTPRYLVIGTGKKITLECSQTMGHDKMYWYQQDPGMELHLIHYSYGVNSTEKGDLSSESTVSRIRTEHFPLTLESARPSHTSQYLCASSTPWVLLNTEAFFGQGTRLTVV.

The chain is built from TRBV4-1 and TRBJ2-3, with 9 bases matching TRBD2. From germline, CDR1 is MGHRA and CDR2 YSYEKL. The CDR3 has 17 residues. With V trimmed by 2 bases and J by 6 bases, 12 bases remained unmatched. The CDR3 coding sequence is TGCGCCAGCAGCCAACCGGCGGGGGGGCAGAGCCGGGATACGCAGTATTTT. Protein product: CASSQPAGGQSRDTQYF.

The rearrangement links TRBV7-2 to TRBJ2-1; D might be TRBD1 (5 bases). V lost 7 bases, J lost 9 bases, and 13 bases lay in between. CDR1 SGHTA and CDR2 FQGNSA come from the germline V gene. This CDR3 comprises 12 residues. The CDR3 DNA sequence: TGTGCCAGCACTCCAGGGCAGAGTGAGCAGTTCTTC. Protein: CASTPGQSEQFF.

There are a few counts of this clonotype. The chain recombines TRBV4-3 with TRBJ2-1; D remains ambiguous. The CDR3 covers 14 residues. Germline CDR1 reads LGHNA; CDR2 reads YSLEER. V lost 0 bases to trimming and J lost 9 bases, with 12 bases between them. This CDR3 is CASSQDRVRGEQFF. CDR3 nucleotides: TGCGCCAGCAGCCAAGATAGGGTGCGTGGTGAGCAGTTCTTC.

This clonotype came up a few times. The CDR3 DNA follows: TGTGCCAGCAGCCTTAGGATAGGTGTCAGAAAACCGTACTTC. Its translation: CASSLRIGVRKPYF. This chain connects TRBV7-2 to TRBJ2-4; D ambiguous. V shed 5 bases and J shed 15 bases, with 23 bases lying between them. The CDR3 is 14 residues long. Germline CDR1 is SGHTA and CDR2 is FQGNSA.

This clonotype was counted only a few times. This rearrangement joins TRBV10-3 to TRBJ2-1; 7 bases map to TRBD2. This CDR3 is 16 amino acids long. Germline-derived CDR1 and CDR2 are ENHRY and SYGVKD. Unmatched junction bases numbered 9, after V lost 2 bases and J lost 5 bases. Here the CDR3 DNA reads TGTGCCATCAGTGAGAGCGGGGAACACACACACAATGAGCAGTTCTTC. It codes for CAISESGEHTHNEQFF.

This clonotype was picked up a small number of times. V is TRBV14 and J is TRBJ2-7; 8 nucleotides agree with TRBD1. The CDR3 is made up of 17 amino acids. CDR1 is SGHDN, CDR2 FVKESK, per germline. The V and J ends lost 0 bases and 0 bases, in that order; junction bases with no gene match: 7. In DNA form, the CDR3 reads TGTGCCAGCAGCCAAGAATCTTGGACAGGGTCCTCCTACGAGCAGTACTTC. Its translation is CASSQESWTGSSYEQYF. The variable domain in full, completed from reference TRBV14 and TRBJ2-7, reads EAGVTQFPSHSVIEKGQTVTLRCDPISGHDNLYWYRRVMGKEIKFLLHFVKESKQDESGMPNNRFLAERTGGTYSTLKVQPAELEDSGVYFCASSQESWTGSSYEQYFGPGTRLTVT.